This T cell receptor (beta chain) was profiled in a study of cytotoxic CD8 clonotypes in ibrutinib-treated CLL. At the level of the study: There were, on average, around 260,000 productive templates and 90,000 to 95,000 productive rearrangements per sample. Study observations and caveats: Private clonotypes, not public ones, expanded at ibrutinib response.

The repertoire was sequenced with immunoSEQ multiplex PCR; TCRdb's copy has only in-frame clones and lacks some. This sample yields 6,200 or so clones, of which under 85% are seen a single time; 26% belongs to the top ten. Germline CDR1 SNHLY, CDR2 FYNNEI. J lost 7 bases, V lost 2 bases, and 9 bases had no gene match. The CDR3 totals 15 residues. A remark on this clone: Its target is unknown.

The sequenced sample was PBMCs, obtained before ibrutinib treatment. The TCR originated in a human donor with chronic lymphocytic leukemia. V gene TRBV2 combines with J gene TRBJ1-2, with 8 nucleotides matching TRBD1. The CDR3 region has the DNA TGTGCCAGCAGTGAAATCGGCGGACAGGGTGGTGGCTACACCTTC. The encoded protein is CASSEIGGQGGGYTF.